This TCR beta chain was captured by sequencing in a study of cytomegalovirus exposure and HLA in healthy donors. Study at large: The approximately 120 validation repertoires and the approximately 700 first-cohort repertoires shared a platform, a later analysis reported.

Here immunoSEQ multiplex PCR was the method, and the copy in TCRdb shows in-frame clones only, minus some. The sample carries 150,000 to 180,000 clones, less than 90% recorded once. Overall study findings and caveats: The study designated 150 or so TCR beta chains cytomegalovirus-associated. The tendency of first-cohort TCR clusters to co-occur in the 100 to 150 validation repertoires was identified by a subsequent analysis. Three chains linked to CMV were shown in vitro to be specific for CMV antigens.

Worth noting for this clone: The target antigen is unknown.

In germline, CDR1 is SGDLS, CDR2 YYNGEE. This CDR3 contains 14 residues. Trimming took 1 base from V and 1 from J, leaving 6 bases between them. The clonotype was recovered from a man between 18 and 29 years old in good health and CMV-seropositive. J is TRBJ1-5 and V is TRBV9, with D possibly being TRBD1 (5 bases). Input material: PBMCs. The CDR3 loop is CASSVSGSNQPQHF. The CDR3 bases are TGTGCCAGCAGCGTATCAGGGAGCAATCAGCCCCAGCATTTT.